This T cell receptor (beta chain) is from a study of shared clonotypes between healthy human individuals. As for the study in general: The donor group consisted of two women and a few men, aged 18 to 49. Researchers assigned three CD4 naive, three CD4 memory, two CD8 naive and one CD8 memory plate to each donor.

The CDR3 sequence is 13 residues long. V lost 4 bases and J lost 0, with 6 bases in between. The germline V gene encodes CDR1 LNHNV and CDR2 YYDKDF (reference sequence). The DNA input per sorted-subset replicate PCR was 200 to 250 ng, corresponding to roughly 30,000 T cell genomes. How the authors handled the data: ImmunoSEQ junction-only sequences lacked quality scores, so their filtering differed. Sequencing was performed with immunoSEQ multiplex PCR; in TCRdb, only in-frame clones are kept and a portion is missing. V and J calls and clone size are as listed in that table; D and trimming were resolved from the DNA. The repertoire holds over 950,000 clones, with about 80% as singletons.

This TCR was sampled from a young man in good health. Some clones in this sample may be carry-over from other donors' samples. The V call is TRBV15, the J call TRBJ1-1; the D is unclear. The source material was memory CD4+ T cells from PBMCs. Subset meaning: CD45RA-negative fraction. CDR3 DNA: TGTGCCACCAGCATGGGAATGAACACTGAAGCTTTCTTT. It is translated as CATSMGMNTEAFF.